The 21 T cell receptor beta chains below were found in one sample sequenced in a study of blood T cell repertoires in COVID-19. The data were produced by immunoSEQ multiplex PCR, yet TCRdb's version contains in-frame clones alone and is incomplete. The sample shows approximately 150,000 clones, approximately 88% of them seen only once. The sequencing sample was made of peripheral blood. The source of these receptors is a human donor in a cohort sampled during active COVID-19.

This clone was counted between two and nine times. The V and J genes are TRBV6-5 and TRBJ1-2, with D possibly TRBD1 on 6 matching bases. Germline V gene lookup returns CDR1 MNHEY and CDR2 SVGAGI. The CDR3 has 14 amino acids. V lost 4 bases, J lost 4 bases, and 13 bases lay in between. The CDR3 DNA follows: TGTGCCAGCAGTTCACGCCTCAGGGGCTATGGCTACACCTTC. This gives the protein CASSSRLRGYGYTF.

This clone was detected only once. This chain uses TRBV27 with TRBJ2-7; 9 nucleotides line up with TRBD1. Germline V gene data show CDR1 as MNHEY and CDR2 as SMNVEV (reference sequence). With V trimmed by 2 bases and J by 8 bases, 10 bases remained unmatched. The CDR3 length is 15 residues. The CDR3 coding sequence is TGTGCCAGCAGTTTAGATGGACAGGGGCTTGTGAAGCAGTACTTC. It yields the protein CASSLDGQGLVKQYF.

V gene TRBV10-3 combines with J gene TRBJ2-3; 11 bases map to TRBD2. CDR3 length: 15 residues. V dropped 6 bases and J dropped 2; count of bases not matched to a gene: 4. Germline CDR1 reads ENHRY; CDR2 reads SYGVKD. CDR3 bases: TGTGCCATCAGCCGACTAGCGGGGACCACAGATACGCAGTATTTT. It codes for CAISRLAGTTDTQYF.

The J gene is TRBJ2-5, the V gene TRBV19, with 13 bases fitting TRBD2. This CDR3 region has 16 residues. V dropped 2 bases and J dropped 3; count of bases not matched to a gene: 3. Per germline, CDR1 LNHDA and CDR2 SQIVND (reference sequence). Written as DNA, the CDR3 is TGTGCCAGTAGTATACGGGGGACTAGCGGGAAAGAGACCCAGTACTTC. Its translation: CASSIRGTSGKETQYF.

This chain joins TRBV11-3 and TRBJ2-5, with D maybe TRBD2 (5 bases). There are 14 residues in the CDR3. The germline gives CDR1 SGHNT, CDR2 YENEEA. Trimming pared 1 base from V and 5 bases from J, leaving 11 bases between. As DNA, the CDR3 is TGTGCCAGCAGCTTAGTTCCCGGGGTCGAGACCCAGTACTTC. The encoded protein is CASSLVPGVETQYF.

The chain recombines TRBV5-1 with TRBJ2-5, with TRBD1 matching over 7 bases. V was clipped by 0 bases and J by 3 bases; unmatched bases: 2. From germline, CDR1 is SGHRS and CDR2 YFSETQ. CDR3 length: 14 amino acids. CDR3 residues: CASSLGTGEETQYF. CDR3 DNA sequence: TGCGCCAGCAGCTTGGGAACAGGGGAAGAGACCCAGTACTTC.

This chain uses TRBV18 with TRBJ2-5; TRBD2 matches 9 bases. CDR1 is KGHSH and CDR2 is LQKENI in the germline V gene. The CDR3 has 13 amino acids. Trimming cost V 3 bases and J 6 bases; bases outside gene matches: 2. The CDR3 DNA reads as TGTGCCAGCTCACCTAGCGGGAGAAAGACCCAGTACTTC. Residues: CASSPSGRKTQYF.

The V and J genes are TRBV7-9 and TRBJ2-7; 7 nucleotides align to TRBD1. V dropped 1 base and J dropped 3; count of bases not matched to a gene: 0. Germline values: CDR1 SEHNR, CDR2 FQNEAQ (reference sequence). CDR3 size: 13 residues. The CDR3 sequence: CASSLGDSYEQYF. Here the CDR3 DNA reads TGTGCCAGCAGCTTAGGGGACAGCTACGAGCAGTACTTC.

Concerning this clone itself: The sample contains more than one DNA sequence encoding this CDR3. The chain carries TRBV5-4 and TRBJ2-5; tentatively, D is TRBD2 (5 bases). Trimming took off 0 bases at V and 0 bases at J, with 9 bases between the two ends. Per germline, CDR1 SGHNT and CDR2 YYREEE (reference sequence). The CDR3 contains 15 residues. Written as DNA, the CDR3 is TGTGCCAGCAGCTTGGGGAGGACGGACCAAGAGACCCAGTACTTC. It translates to CASSLGRTDQETQYF. Variable domain in full (rest from reference TRBV5-4 and TRBJ2-5): ETGVTQSPTHLIKTRGQQVTLRCSSQSGHNTVSWYQQALGQGPQFIFQYYREEENGRGNFPPRFSGLQFPNYSSELNVNALELDDSALYLCASSLGRTDQETQYFGPGTRLLVL.

The rearrangement links TRBV28 to TRBJ1-4, with D possibly being TRBD1 (5 bases). CDR1 is MDHEN and CDR2 is SYDVKM in the germline V gene. Trimming stripped 8 bases from V and 7 bases from J, with 20 bases between. There are 15 residues in the CDR3. The CDR3 is CASGAVGLNGEKLFF. CDR3 bases: TGTGCCAGCGGGGCGGTGGGGCTTAATGGTGAAAAACTGTTTTTT.

The chain links TRBV5-1 to TRBJ2-2; maybe TRBD1 (6 bases). Trimming left V 6 bases short and J 5 bases short, with 20 bases between. Germline CDR1 and CDR2: SGHRS and YFSETQ. CDR3 length: 16 residues. CDR3 protein: CASILGAGVGTGELFF. The CDR3 bases are TGCGCCAGCATACTTGGCGCAGGGGTTGGGACCGGGGAGCTGTTTTTT.

The rearrangement uses TRBV5-1 and TRBJ2-7, with 9 nucleotides matching TRBD1. J was trimmed by 5 bases and V by 4 bases; bases with no gene match: 10. Germline loops: CDR1 SGHRS, CDR2 YFSETQ. The CDR3 totals 15 residues. CDR3 sequence: CASSKTGTGSNEQYF. The CDR3 coding sequence is TGCGCCAGCAGCAAAACCGGGACAGGGTCAAACGAGCAGTACTTC.

The chain recombines TRBV7-2 with TRBJ2-1; D ambiguous. The CDR3 sequence is 15 residues long. CDR1 is SGHTA, CDR2 FQGNSA, per germline. Trimming removed 1 base at V and 0 bases at J, with 7 bases between. The CDR3 region is CASSLVSNSYNEQFF. The CDR3 DNA reads as TGTGCCAGCAGCTTAGTTTCCAACTCCTACAATGAGCAGTTCTTC.

V and J are TRBV11-1 and TRBJ2-7; 8 bases match TRBD2. The CDR3 is 15 amino acids. V trimming: 2 bases; J trimming: 4 bases; junction bases outside the gene matches: 7. CDR1 and CDR2 from the germline V gene are SGHAT and FQDESV (reference sequence). The CDR3 coding sequence is TGTGCCAGCAGCTTACTTACGGGAGGGCAATACGAGCAGTACTTC. This translates into CASSLLTGGQYEQYF. Full variable domain (rest looked up from reference TRBV11-1 and TRBJ2-7): EAEVAQSPRYKITEKSQAVAFWCDPISGHATLYWYRQILGQGPELLVQFQDESVVDDSQLPKDRFSAERLKGVDSTLKIQPAELGDSAMYLCASSLLTGGQYEQYFGPGTRLTVT.

The chain is built from TRBV30 and TRBJ1-4; TRBD1 matches 7 bases. Losses at the gene ends were 5 bases for V and 0 bases for J; bases not matched to a gene: 3. The germline CDR1 and CDR2 sequences are GTSNPN and SVGIG (reference sequence). This CDR3 region has 14 residues. The CDR3 loop reads CAWGTDPTNEKLFF. The CDR3 DNA follows: TGTGCCTGGGGGACAGACCCAACTAATGAAAAACTGTTTTTT. Drawing the rest from reference TRBV30 and TRBJ1-4, the complete variable domain is SQTIHQWPATLVQPVGSPLSLECTVEGTSNPNLYWYRQAAGRGLQLLFYSVGIGQISSEVPQNLSASRPQDRQFILSSKKLLLSDSGFYLCAWGTDPTNEKLFFGSGTQLSVL.

This clone was recorded once. This chain links TRBV27 with TRBJ1-2, with 10 bases fitting TRBD1. V lost 4 bases and J lost 8; bases outside the gene matches: 10. CDR1 and CDR2 from the germline V gene are MNHEY and SMNVEV (reference sequence). The length of the CDR3 is 15 residues. The CDR3 spells CASSSRQGAGEGYTF. In DNA form, the CDR3 reads TGTGCCAGCAGTTCCAGACAGGGGGCTGGGGAAGGCTACACCTTC.

The chain links TRBV10-1 to TRBJ1-1; 7 bases align to TRBD1. The CDR3 loop spans 16 amino acids. The germline CDR1 and CDR2 sequences are WNHNN and SYGVQD (reference sequence). V was pared by 0 bases and J by 3 bases, with 7 bases of the junction left unmatched. In DNA form, the CDR3 reads TGCGCCAGCAGTGAGTCGAGCAGGGGGAGAGACACTGAAGCTTTCTTT. It specifies CASSESSRGRDTEAFF.

The chain carries TRBV7-9 and TRBJ2-5, with 15 nucleotides matching TRBD2. With 6 bases clipped from V and 5 bases from J, the junction kept 13 bases outside the gene matches. Germline V gives CDR1 SEHNR, CDR2 FQNEAQ (reference sequence). The CDR3 totals 18 residues. CDR3 region: CASSIPGLAGGGLETQYF. The CDR3 bases are TGTGCCAGCAGTATACCGGGACTAGCGGGAGGAGGATTGGAGACCCAGTACTTC.

A word on this clone: A much larger clone is a single base away; this may be a read error. In the same sample, other DNA sequences code for this CDR3. This chain links TRBV12-3 or TRBV12-4 with TRBJ1-2; D uncertain. Trimming took off 3 bases at V and 4 bases at J, with 6 bases between the two ends. The CDR3 runs to 12 residues. The CDR3 sequence is CASSFGSYGYTF. The CDR3 nucleotides are TGTGCCAGCAGTTTTGGCAGCTATGGCTACACCTTC.

The genes are TRBV27 and TRBJ1-4; 8 bases map to TRBD1. The germline gives CDR1 MNHEY, CDR2 SMNVEV (reference sequence). After removal of 5 bases from V and 8 bases from J, the junction contained 13 bases not matched to a gene. The CDR3 has 16 residues. The CDR3 sequence is CASSPSTTGGREKLFF. CDR3 bases: TGTGCCAGCAGTCCGTCCACCACAGGGGGTCGGGAAAAACTGTTTTTT. Filled out from reference TRBV27 and TRBJ1-4, the complete variable domain reads EAQVTQNPRYLITVTGKKLTVTCSQNMNHEYMSWYRQDPGLGLRQIYYSMNVEVTDKGDVPEGYKVSRKEKRNFPLILESPSPNQTSLYFCASSPSTTGGREKLFFGSGTQLSVL.

The V gene is TRBV5-6, the J gene TRBJ2-7, with a weak D call TRBD1 (5 bases). V gave up 5 bases and J gave up 3 bases, with 9 bases separating them. Germline CDR1 and CDR2: SGHDT and YYEEEE. This CDR3 contains 12 residues. This CDR3 is CASSRQGYEQYF. In nucleotides, the CDR3 is TGTGCCAGCAGTCGTCAGGGCTACGAGCAGTACTTC.